The rows below give T cell receptor beta chains drawn from one sample of a study of blood T cell repertoires in COVID-19. Profiled with immunoSEQ multiplex PCR; TCRdb holds only in-frame clones, not every one. The sample has about 150,000 clones, around 84% seen once. The sequenced sample was peripheral blood. All receptors come from an elderly woman with COVID-19, enrolled during active disease. Both conserved end residues are part of each CDR3. A D gene is named only where the DNA matches it firmly. The size field is filled for only some rows; it gives once, few, many or a size class.

J gene,clone size,D gene,V gene,CDR3 protein,CDR3 DNA
TRBJ2-2,.,.,TRBV6-5,CASSSPRGRNTGELFF,TGTGCCAGCAGTTCCCCACGGGGTAGGAACACCGGGGAGCTGTTTTTT
TRBJ1-4,few,.,TRBV18,CASSPPGQPVLQFF,TGTGCCAGCTCACCACCGGGGCAGCCGGTCCTGCAGTTTTTT
TRBJ2-3,.,.,TRBV6-5,CASSYAGAMYF,TGTGCCAGCAGTTACGCGGGGGCCATGTATTTT
TRBJ2-1,.,TRBD2,TRBV5-6,CASSPTTSGSYNEQFF,TGTGCCAGCAGCCCAACGACTAGCGGCTCCTACAATGAGCAGTTCTTC
TRBJ1-1,.,.,TRBV5-4,CASSLAVTNTEAFF,TGTGCCAGCAGCTTGGCGGTAACGAACACTGAAGCTTTCTTT
TRBJ2-1,.,.,TRBV5-1,CASSLDAGEQFF,TGCGCCAGCAGCTTGGATGCAGGGGAGCAGTTCTTC
TRBJ2-2,.,TRBD1,TRBV10-3,CAISERQGAPNTGELFF,TGTGCCATCAGTGAGCGACAGGGGGCGCCGAACACCGGGGAGCTGTTTTTT
TRBJ2-7,once,TRBD2,TRBV5-5,CASSLAGGLYEQYF,TGTGCCAGCAGTCTAGCGGGAGGGCTCTACGAGCAGTACTTC
TRBJ1-2,.,.,TRBV5-1,CASSQQGHGYTF,TGCGCCAGCAGCCAACAGGGCCATGGCTACACCTTC
TRBJ2-7,.,TRBD2,TRBV19,CASSIASGLYEQYF,TGTGCCAGTAGTATCGCTAGCGGGTTATACGAGCAGTACTTC
TRBJ2-7,.,TRBD1,TRBV9,CASSVGGQGYEQYF,TGTGCCAGCAGCGTAGGCGGACAGGGCTACGAGCAGTACTTC
TRBJ2-1,.,.,TRBV11-2,CASSQGPVRDEQFF,TGTGCCAGCAGCCAGGGTCCGGTTAGGGATGAGCAGTTCTTC
TRBJ1-2,.,.,TRBV10-2,CASSDSYGYTF,TGCGCCAGCAGCGACTCCTATGGCTACACCTTC
TRBJ2-7,.,.,TRBV9,CASSVEPSSYEQYF,TGTGCCAGCAGCGTAGAACCTAGCAGTTACGAGCAGTACTTC
TRBJ1-2,.,.,TRBV28,CASRHSQGYGYTF,TGTGCCAGCAGACACTCACAGGGATATGGCTACACCTTC
TRBJ2-3,.,TRBD1,TRBV9,CASSHTGVSTDTQYF,TGTGCCAGCAGCCATACAGGGGTCAGCACAGATACGCAGTATTTT
TRBJ2-4,.,.,TRBV7-9,CASSLAGGPNIQYF,TGTGCCAGCAGCTTAGCGGGGGGGCCAAACATTCAGTACTTC
TRBJ1-6,once,.,TRBV7-2,CASSLDPGNNSPLHF,TGTGCCAGCAGCTTAGATCCGGGGAACAATTCACCCCTCCACTTT
TRBJ2-2,.,.,TRBV5-6,CASSFEGTGELFF,TGTGCCAGCAGCTTCGAGGGAACCGGGGAGCTGTTTTTT
TRBJ1-2,.,.,TRBV4-3,CASSQAARGHFYGYTF,TGCGCCAGCAGCCAAGCCGCCCGGGGACACTTCTATGGCTACACCTTC
TRBJ1-6,.,.,TRBV5-1,CASSLDYGTPNSPLHF,TGCGCCAGCAGCTTGGACTACGGGACACCGAATTCACCCCTCCACTTT
TRBJ2-2,.,TRBD1,TRBV5-1,CASSHGQGAPTGELFF,TGCGCCAGCAGCCACGGACAGGGGGCGCCCACCGGGGAGCTGTTTTTT
TRBJ1-1,.,.,TRBV18,CASSPPNPQKAFF,TGTGCCAGCTCACCACCGAATCCACAGAAAGCTTTCTTT
TRBJ2-7,.,TRBD2,TRBV6-1,CASSETSGITYSYEQYF,TGTGCCAGCAGTGAGACTAGCGGGATCACCTACTCCTACGAGCAGTACTTC
TRBJ2-7,once,.,TRBV11-2,CASSSGKEQYF,TGTGCCAGCAGCTCGGGGAAAGAGCAGTACTTC
TRBJ2-7,.,TRBD1,TRBV7-9,CASSTDRDRISYEQYF,TGTGCCAGCAGCACAGATCGGGACAGGATCTCCTACGAGCAGTACTTC
TRBJ1-2,.,.,TRBV7-9,CASSLDSGGFGYTF,TGTGCCAGCAGCTTAGACAGCGGCGGTTTCGGCTACACCTTC
TRBJ2-1,.,.,TRBV27,CASSLSEGIPYNEQFF,TGTGCCAGCAGTTTATCGGAGGGAATTCCCTACAATGAGCAGTTCTTC
TRBJ2-6,.,.,TRBV6-2/TRBV6-3,CASSHIGAGANVLTF,TGTGCCAGCAGTCACATAGGGGCTGGGGCCAACGTCCTGACTTTC